This T cell receptor beta chain was recovered during a study of graft-versus-host responses after intestinal transplantation. The data were produced by immunoSEQ multiplex PCR, yet TCRdb's version contains in-frame clones alone and is incomplete. The profile shows tens of thousands of clones, approximately 80% of them singletons. CDR1 is LGHNT and CDR2 is FRNRAP in the germline V gene. This CDR3 comprises 16 residues. Trimming cost V 1 base and J 5 bases; bases outside gene matches: 10. Points on this clone: Its specificity is not known.

The chain links TRBV12-5 to TRBJ1-1; TRBD1 agrees at 7 bases. The origin of this receptor is a human donor who was the organ donor for an intestinal transplant. The sample here was unstimulated CD4+ T cells sorted from spleen or lymph node cells, taken before transplant. The CDR3 reads CASGLATTGRRTEAFF. As DNA, the CDR3 is TGTGCTAGTGGTTTGGCAACGACAGGGAGGCGGACTGAAGCTTTCTTT.